A selection of T cell receptor beta chains follows, all from one sample in a study of preoperative IRX-2 immunotherapy in early breast cancer. Clones were read by immunoSEQ multiplex PCR, and TCRdb kept only the in-frame ones, dropping some. The table shows about 5,300 clones, with around 73% occurring only once. The material was tumor tissue, obtained before IRX-2 immunotherapy. Receptors were obtained from a human donor with breast cancer. Both conserved end residues are trimmed from each CDR3. D genes are given only for firm matches.

TRBV6-8	.	TRBJ2-7	ASSYGGGVEQY
TRBV18	TRBD2	TRBJ2-5	ASSPGREKTQY
TRBV5-1	.	TRBJ1-1	ASGGDPRTLNTEAF
TRBV23-1	.	TRBJ1-1	ASSLGKGSEAF
TRBV11-3	TRBD1	TRBJ1-2	ASSQALDRVLGGYT
TRBV6-8	.	TRBJ1-5	ASGEFSGIQPQH
TRBV19	TRBD1	TRBJ2-7	ASSDTGGYEQY
TRBV6-4	.	TRBJ1-4	ASRMGEKLF
TRBV11-3	TRBD2	TRBJ2-1	ASSSSGRLDEQF
TRBV18	.	TRBJ1-3	ASSPLTNWRSGNTIY
TRBV18	.	TRBJ2-7	ASSRSSGKLLTYEQY
TRBV18	TRBD1	TRBJ2-3	ASSSRDRDADTQY
TRBV7-7	.	TRBJ1-2	ASSQDLVGAGFYGYT